The entry below describes one T cell receptor (beta chain). This sample was included in a study of T cell responses to AZD1222 COVID-19 vaccine. TCRdb keeps only in-frame clones here, not all; method: immunoSEQ multiplex PCR. Among about 120,000 clones listed, around 90% were seen once. This clonotype originated in an adult who received the AZD1222 COVID-19 vaccine. The sample here was peripheral blood, taken 28 days after the second AZD1222 dose.

The CDR3 spells CASTRGYNTEAFF. The CDR3 DNA sequence: TGTGCCAGCACGAGGGGATACAACACTGAAGCTTTCTTT. This chain links TRBV12-3 or TRBV12-4 with TRBJ1-1; TRBD1 is a possible D gene (5 bases). This CDR3 contains 13 residues. Trimming left V 7 bases short and J 2 bases short, with 11 bases between.